This TCR beta chain was profiled in a study of blood T cell repertoires in COVID-19. In the study overall: The United States, Italy and Spain were the sources of the acute and convalescent COVID-19 samples.

CDR1 and CDR2 (germline): SNHLY, FYNNEI. The CDR3 is 17 residues long. V lost 6 bases and J lost 2; bases outside the gene matches: 11. Using immunoSEQ multiplex PCR, the repertoire was profiled, and TCRdb retains in-frame clones only, with some absent. The data contain 200,000 to 250,000 clones, around 86% of them singletons. This sequence joins TRBV2 and TRBJ2-5; 11 bases are shared with TRBD2. The material sequenced was peripheral blood. This clonotype originated in a man aged 55 to 70 with acute or convalescent COVID-19. In DNA, the CDR3 is TGTGCCAGCAGGGCGGGTCTAGCGGGGGGACGGCAAGAGACCCAGTACTTC. It is translated as CASRAGLAGGRQETQYF.